This T cell receptor beta chain was captured by sequencing in a study of control samples from healthy donors and cancer patients. Using immunoSEQ multiplex PCR, the repertoire was profiled, and TCRdb retains in-frame clones only, with some absent. Among 45,000 to 55,000 clones listed, roughly 94% were seen once. CDR3 size: 17 residues. CDR1 is SGHRS and CDR2 is YFSETQ in the germline V gene. V was clipped by 0 bases and J by 4 bases, with 19 bases between them. The source of this sequence is a young man in good health. V gene TRBV5-1 combines with J gene TRBJ1-2, with D hard to call. Sequencing input: blood. The CDR3 region has the DNA TGCGCCAGCAGCTTGGGTCCCCAAGTTGGGAGCGGCTATGGCTACACCTTC. Its protein is CASSLGPQVGSGYGYTF.